Below are 26 T cell receptor beta chains sequenced from a single sample in a study of blood T cell repertoires in COVID-19. Using immunoSEQ multiplex PCR, the repertoire was profiled, and TCRdb retains in-frame clones only, with some absent. The sample holds roughly 440,000 clones, 88% seen once. The sequenced sample consisted of peripheral blood. Receptors originate from a woman in her forties or fifties with COVID-19, enrolled during active disease.

The chain recombines TRBV11-2 with TRBJ2-1, with D tentatively TRBD2 (5 bases). Germline loops: CDR1 SGHAT, CDR2 FQNNGV. This CDR3 has 15 residues. Trimming left V 3 bases short and J 4 bases short, with 13 bases between. This chain's CDR3 is CASSLGSGEYNEQFF. The CDR3, as DNA: TGTGCCAGCAGCTTGGGCAGCGGAGAATACAATGAGCAGTTCTTC.

J is TRBJ2-1 and V is TRBV28; 7 bases line up with TRBD1. The CDR3 length is 14 residues. After removal of 6 bases from V and 7 bases from J, the junction contained 9 bases not matched to a gene. Germline V gives CDR1 MDHEN, CDR2 SYDVKM. The CDR3 DNA reads as TGTGCCAGCAGCTCTCCTTTACAGGGGAATGAGCAGTTCTTC. Amino acid sequence: CASSSPLQGNEQFF.

This chain links TRBV7-9 with TRBJ1-1, with D hard to call. V dropped 4 bases and J dropped 1 base, with 10 bases sitting between them. CDR3 length: 14 residues. Per germline, CDR1 SEHNR and CDR2 FQNEAQ (reference sequence). The DNA for the CDR3 is TGTGCCAGCAGCTCCGGACTGCAGAACACTGAAGCTTTCTTT. This codes for CASSSGLQNTEAFF.

Concerning this clone itself: In the same sample, other DNA sequences code for this CDR3. V and J are TRBV5-1 and TRBJ2-7; a possible D gene is TRBD1 (6 bases). This CDR3 has 14 amino acids. CDR1 and CDR2 from the germline V gene are SGHRS and YFSETQ. V was pared by 0 bases and J by 2 bases, with 9 bases between. The CDR3 bases are TGCGCCAGCAGCTTGGGAGGGGGAACCTACGAGCAGTACTTC. It encodes CASSLGGGTYEQYF. The entire variable domain, with the rest obtained from reference TRBV5-1 and TRBJ2-7, is as follows: KAGVTQTPRYLIKTRGQQVTLSCSPISGHRSVSWYQQTPGQGLQFLFEYFSETQRNKGNFPGRFSGRQFSNSRSEMNVSTLELGDSALYLCASSLGGGTYEQYFGPGTRLTVT.

This sequence joins TRBV5-6 and TRBJ1-2; 12 nucleotides match TRBD1. Germline V gene lookup returns CDR1 SGHDT and CDR2 YYEEEE. V gave up 4 bases and J gave up 3 bases; unmatched junction bases: 10. The CDR3 consists of 17 residues. The CDR3 coding sequence is TGTGCCAGCAGCACAGGGACAGGGGGCGCAACCCACTATGGCTACACCTTC. It yields the protein CASSTGTGGATHYGYTF.

This clone was counted a single time. The chain carries TRBV19 and TRBJ1-1; 9 positions match TRBD1. The CDR3 has 16 residues. V lost 4 bases to trimming and J lost 4 bases; unmatched junction nucleotides: 10. CDR1 LNHDA and CDR2 SQIVND come from the germline V gene (reference sequence). CDR3 in DNA: TGTGCCAGTAGTACTCGGCCCGGGACAGGGTCCACTGAAGCTTTCTTT. It yields the protein CASSTRPGTGSTEAFF.

The chain joins TRBV12-3 or TRBV12-4 to TRBJ2-7; D is undetermined. The CDR3 is made up of 11 amino acids. Deletions cut 2 bases from V and 7 bases from J, with 6 bases between. This CDR3 is CASSLLAEQYF. The CDR3 DNA follows: TGTGCCAGCAGTTTACTGGCAGAGCAGTACTTC.

This chain links TRBV13 with TRBJ1-2; 7 bases match TRBD1. After removal of 3 bases from V and 8 bases from J, the junction contained 12 bases not matched to a gene. The germline gives CDR1 PRHDT, CDR2 FYEKMQ (reference sequence). The CDR3 spans 15 residues. CDR3 loop: CASSFLDRVAEGYTF. CDR3 bases: TGTGCCAGCAGCTTTTTAGACAGGGTAGCCGAGGGCTACACCTTC.

The V and J genes are TRBV18 and TRBJ2-5; TRBD1 matches 10 bases. Trimming cost V 6 bases and J 3 bases; bases outside gene matches: 7. Germline CDR1 is KGHSH and CDR2 is LQKENI. The CDR3 is made up of 15 amino acids. The CDR3 is CASSRPGTGEETQYF. For the CDR3, the DNA is TGTGCCAGCTCTCGACCGGGGACAGGGGAAGAGACCCAGTACTTC. The full variable domain, with the rest looked up from reference TRBV18 and TRBJ2-5, is NAGVMQNPRHLVRRRGQEARLRCSPMKGHSHVYWYRQLPEEGLKFMVYLQKENIIDESGMPKERFSAEFPKEGPSILRIQQVVRGDSAAYFCASSRPGTGEETQYFGPGTRLLVL.

The chain carries TRBV2 and TRBJ1-4; maybe TRBD1 (5 bases). V lost 7 bases, J lost 6 bases, and 21 bases lay in between. The CDR3 is made up of 16 amino acids. Germline-derived CDR1 and CDR2 are SNHLY and FYNNEI. CDR3 loop: CASILGLSEGDEKLFF. CDR3 nucleotides: TGTGCCAGCATTCTGGGCCTTTCCGAAGGGGATGAAAAACTGTTTTTT.

The J gene is TRBJ2-1, the V gene TRBV9; TRBD2 is a possible D gene (6 bases). V was clipped by 3 bases and J by 4 bases, with 23 bases between them. Germline V gene lookup returns CDR1 SGDLS and CDR2 YYNGEE. The CDR3 totals 18 residues. Here the CDR3 reads CASSARGSGGLGYNEQFF. The CDR3 coding sequence is TGTGCCAGCAGCGCTAGGGGTAGCGGTGGGCTCGGATACAATGAGCAGTTCTTC.

In this sample, this clone turned up a few times. The chain combines TRBV4-1 with TRBJ2-2; 8 bases agree with TRBD1. The germline V gene has CDR1 MGHRA and CDR2 YSYEKL. CDR3 size: 15 residues. Trimming took 4 bases from V and 4 from J; bases not matched to a gene: 5. The CDR3 nucleotides are TGCGCCAGCAGCCGCGGACAGGGAATCACCGGGGAGCTGTTTTTT. Encoded protein: CASSRGQGITGELFF.

The rearrangement links TRBV5-5 to TRBJ2-3, with D uncertain. Trimming removed 2 bases from V and 4 bases from J, with 8 bases in between. The CDR3 sequence is 13 residues long. The germline CDR1 and CDR2 sequences are SGHKS and YYEKEE (reference sequence). DNA for the CDR3: TGTGCCAGCAGCTTTCAGGTGGCAGATACGCAGTATTTT. It encodes CASSFQVADTQYF.

The chain couples TRBV4-1 to TRBJ2-3, with 8 bases lining up with TRBD1. V was clipped by 4 bases and J by 8 bases; unmatched bases: 14. CDR3 length equals 16 residues. Germline CDR1 reads MGHRA; CDR2 reads YSYEKL. The CDR3 is CASSLQTGAPGGTQYF. DNA for the CDR3: TGCGCCAGCAGCCTACAGACAGGGGCCCCGGGTGGTACGCAGTATTTT.

The V and J genes are TRBV5-3 and TRBJ1-1, with D hard to call. TRBV5-3 is known as an ORF, though its function is uncertain. Trimming removed 1 base at V and 6 bases at J, with 10 bases between. The CDR3 contains 13 residues. CDR3 sequence: CARSLSDLPEAFF. For the CDR3, the DNA is TGTGCCAGAAGCTTGTCAGATCTCCCTGAAGCTTTCTTT.

The chain is built from TRBV6-1 and TRBJ1-6; TRBD1 might be the D (6 bases). The CDR3 runs 13 residues. Germline V gene sequence: CDR1 MNHNS, CDR2 SASEGT. V was clipped by 8 bases and J by 6 bases, with 11 bases between them. The CDR3 protein is CASARTANSPLHF. The CDR3, as DNA: TGTGCCAGCGCCAGGACAGCTAATTCACCCCTCCACTTT.

CDR3 coding DNA: TGCGCCAGCAGCTTGGTGGGACAGAACACTGAAGCTTTCTTT. It yields the protein CASSLVGQNTEAFF. This chain uses TRBV5-1 with TRBJ1-1; possible D gene TRBD1, 6 bases. The CDR3 is made up of 14 amino acids. The germline V and J ends were trimmed by 0 bases and 1 base, with 7 bases remaining between them. The germline gives CDR1 SGHRS, CDR2 YFSETQ. Filled out from reference TRBV5-1 and TRBJ1-1, the complete variable domain reads KAGVTQTPRYLIKTRGQQVTLSCSPISGHRSVSWYQQTPGQGLQFLFEYFSETQRNKGNFPGRFSGRQFSNSRSEMNVSTLELGDSALYLCASSLVGQNTEAFFGQGTRLTVV.

The chain links TRBV10-3 to TRBJ2-5, with unresolved D. V shed 8 bases and J shed 3 bases, with 10 bases lying between them. This CDR3 is built from 12 residues. Germline V gene data show CDR1 as ENHRY and CDR2 as SYGVKD. The CDR3 spells CAISSTKETQYF. The CDR3 bases are TGTGCCATCTCTTCTACGAAAGAGACCCAGTACTTC.

The CDR3 nucleotides read TGTGCCTGGAGTCCCCTCGCGGATAGCACAGATACGCAGTATTTT. This sequence encodes CAWSPLADSTDTQYF. The gene calls are TRBV30 and TRBJ2-3; no clear D. CDR1 is GTSNPN, CDR2 SVGIG, per germline (reference sequence). The CDR3 has 15 amino acids. Trimming removed 2 bases at V and 0 bases at J, with 12 bases between. The whole variable domain, filled in from reference TRBV30 and TRBJ2-3, reads SQTIHQWPATLVQPVGSPLSLECTVEGTSNPNLYWYRQAAGRGLQLLFYSVGIGQISSEVPQNLSASRPQDRQFILSSKKLLLSDSGFYLCAWSPLADSTDTQYFGPGTRLTVL.

About this clone: This sample includes further DNA sequences coding for the same CDR3. The V gene is TRBV21-1, the J gene TRBJ1-3. TRBV21-1 is given as a pseudogene. CDR3 length: 13 residues. In nucleotides, the CDR3 is TGTGCCAGTAGCAATATCTCTGGAAACACCATATATTTT. Its translation: CASSNISGNTIYF.

This clone occurred once. The chain recombines TRBV5-1 with TRBJ2-7, with D perhaps matching TRBD1 (6 bases). CDR3 length equals 15 residues. The V end lost 2 bases, the J end lost 0 bases, and 12 bases lay between the germline ends. The germline V gene has CDR1 SGHRS and CDR2 YFSETQ. The chain's CDR3 is CASSFGTPSSYEQYF. The CDR3, as DNA: TGCGCCAGCAGCTTTGGGACACCCTCCTCCTACGAGCAGTACTTC.

This chain links TRBV7-9 with TRBJ2-1; 9 nucleotides match TRBD2. The trim removed 3 bases at V and 13 bases at J, leaving 7 bases unmatched. This CDR3 is 13 amino acids long. Germline CDR1 reads SEHNR; CDR2 reads FQNEAQ (reference sequence). In DNA form, the CDR3 reads TGTGCCAGCAGCTTTACGTCGCGGGGGGGACAGTTCTTC. It codes for CASSFTSRGGQFF.

This rearrangement joins TRBV7-3 to TRBJ2-3; 7 positions match TRBD2. The germline V gene encodes CDR1 SGHTA and CDR2 FQGTGA. This CDR3 contains 15 residues. Trimming removed 2 bases from V and 3 bases from J; junction bases left unmatched: 5. The DNA for the CDR3 is TGTGCCAGCAGCTTACGACGGGGGGAAACAGATACGCAGTATTTT. This sequence encodes CASSLRRGETDTQYF. The variable domain in full, with the rest retrieved from reference TRBV7-3 and TRBJ2-3, is GAGVSQTPSNKVTEKGKYVELRCDPISGHTALYWYRQSLGQGPEFLIYFQGTGAADDSGLPNDRFFAVRPEGSVSTLKIQRTERGDSAVYLCASSLRRGETDTQYFGPGTRLTVL.

The chain employs TRBV5-1 and TRBJ2-1; TRBD1 matches at 7 bases. V trimming: 5 bases; J trimming: 7 bases; junction bases outside the gene matches: 6. CDR3 length: 13 residues. Germline loops: CDR1 SGHRS, CDR2 YFSETQ. The CDR3 DNA is TGCGCCAGCAGGGGACAGATTGGGAATGAGCAGTTCTTC. Protein: CASRGQIGNEQFF. The entire variable domain, with the rest obtained from reference TRBV5-1 and TRBJ2-1, is as follows: KAGVTQTPRYLIKTRGQQVTLSCSPISGHRSVSWYQQTPGQGLQFLFEYFSETQRNKGNFPGRFSGRQFSNSRSEMNVSTLELGDSALYLCASRGQIGNEQFFGPGTRLTVL.

This chain uses TRBV12-3 or TRBV12-4 with TRBJ1-2; D uncertain. The CDR3 is 12 amino acids. V gave up 7 bases and J gave up 4 bases, with 10 bases separating them. The CDR3 DNA reads TGTGCCAGCACCTCGGAGGCCTATGGCTACACCTTC. It yields the protein CASTSEAYGYTF.

The genes are TRBV6-5 and TRBJ1-2; D not resolved. V was pared by 5 bases and J by 5 bases, with 6 bases between. The CDR3 extends over 11 amino acids. The germline V gene encodes CDR1 MNHEY and CDR2 SVGAGI. The CDR3 region is CASSPTYGYTF. CDR3 sequence (DNA): TGTGCCAGCAGTCCTACGTATGGCTACACCTTC.